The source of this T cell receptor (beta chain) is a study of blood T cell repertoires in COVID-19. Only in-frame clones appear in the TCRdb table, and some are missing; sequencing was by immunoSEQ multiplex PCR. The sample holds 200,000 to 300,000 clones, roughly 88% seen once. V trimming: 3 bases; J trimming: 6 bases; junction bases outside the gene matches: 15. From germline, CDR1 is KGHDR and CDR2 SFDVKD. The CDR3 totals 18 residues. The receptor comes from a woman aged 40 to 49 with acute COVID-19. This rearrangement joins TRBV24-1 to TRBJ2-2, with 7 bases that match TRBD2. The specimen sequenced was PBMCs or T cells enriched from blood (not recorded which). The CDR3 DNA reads TGTGCCACCAGTGATCCGCTCGGAGGGAAGGGGAGGGCCGGGGAGCTGTTTTTT. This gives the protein CATSDPLGGKGRAGELFF.